A selection of T cell receptor beta chains follows, all from one sample in a study of blood T cell repertoires in COVID-19. The data were produced by immunoSEQ multiplex PCR, yet TCRdb's version contains in-frame clones alone and is incomplete. The table records approximately 69,000 clones, 70% to 85% of them present only once. Sequencing was performed on peripheral blood. These receptors were obtained from a man in his fifties or sixties with COVID-19, enrolled during active disease. The CDR3 runs from the conserved cysteine through the conserved F or W. The D gene is left open where the match is weak. Clone size, where shown, is once, few, many, or a class for clones that have expanded.

clone_size: NA
cdr3_length: 15
v_call: TRBV6-5
d_call: NA
j_call: TRBJ2-5
cdr3_nt: TGTGCCAGCAGTTACGGCGGGACTGCCTGGGGGACCCAGTACTTC
cdr3_aa: CASSYGGTAWGTQYF

clone_size: NA
cdr3_length: 18
v_call: TRBV2
d_call: TRBD1
j_call: TRBJ1-2
cdr3_nt: TGTGCCAGCAGTGTCCCCGGCCACAGGGGGCCGGGGGACTATGGCTACACCTTC
cdr3_aa: CASSVPGHRGPGDYGYTF

clone_size: NA
cdr3_length: 13
v_call: TRBV6-5
d_call: NA
j_call: TRBJ1-1
cdr3_nt: TGTGCCTCAGCATTCGGGGAGAACACTGAAGCTTTCTTT
cdr3_aa: CASAFGENTEAFF

clone_size: NA
cdr3_length: 14
v_call: TRBV5-1
d_call: TRBD1
j_call: TRBJ1-4
cdr3_nt: TGCGCCAGCAGCTTCGGACAGGGGGCTGAAAAACTGTTTTTT
cdr3_aa: CASSFGQGAEKLFF

clone_size: NA
cdr3_length: 17
v_call: TRBV6-2/TRBV6-3
d_call: TRBD1
j_call: TRBJ1-1
cdr3_nt: TGTGCCAGCAGTTACTCGGGACAGGGACTGAGGTTCGCTGAAGCTTTCTTT
cdr3_aa: CASSYSGQGLRFAEAFF

clone_size: NA
cdr3_length: 12
v_call: TRBV5-5
d_call: NA
j_call: TRBJ1-1
cdr3_nt: TGTGCCAGCAGCTACGGACACACAGAAGCTTTCTTT
cdr3_aa: CASSYGHTEAFF

clone_size: NA
cdr3_length: 14
v_call: TRBV7-6
d_call: NA
j_call: TRBJ2-2
cdr3_nt: TGTGCCAGCAGCCCCCCGGGAAACCCAGGGGAGCTGTTTTTT
cdr3_aa: CASSPPGNPGELFF

clone_size: NA
cdr3_length: 12
v_call: TRBV30
d_call: NA
j_call: TRBJ1-1
cdr3_nt: TGTGCCTGGACACGGGGGGACACTGAAGCTTTCTTT
cdr3_aa: CAWTRGDTEAFF

clone_size: few
cdr3_length: 14
v_call: TRBV7-9
d_call: NA
j_call: TRBJ2-5
cdr3_nt: TGTGCCAGCAGCTTAGGGGCCAGTCAAGAGACCCAGTACTTC
cdr3_aa: CASSLGASQETQYF

clone_size: NA
cdr3_length: 19
v_call: TRBV29-1
d_call: TRBD2
j_call: TRBJ2-3
cdr3_nt: TGCAGCGTGGGGGGCCCCCGTTATTCGACTAGCGGGGGCCCCAGGGGGCAGTATTTT
cdr3_aa: CSVGGPRYSTSGGPRGQYF

clone_size: NA
cdr3_length: 12
v_call: TRBV7-9
d_call: NA
j_call: TRBJ2-5
cdr3_nt: TGTGCCAGCAGCTTATTCGGGGAGACCCAGTACTTC
cdr3_aa: CASSLFGETQYF

clone_size: NA
cdr3_length: 13
v_call: TRBV5-1
d_call: TRBD1
j_call: TRBJ1-2
cdr3_nt: TGCGCCAGCAGCTTACAGGGGGACAATGGCTACACCTTC
cdr3_aa: CASSLQGDNGYTF

clone_size: NA
cdr3_length: 14
v_call: TRBV19
d_call: NA
j_call: TRBJ2-1
cdr3_nt: TGTGCCAGTAACCCTGGAAGACAGTCGGGTGAGCAGTTCTTC
cdr3_aa: CASNPGRQSGEQFF